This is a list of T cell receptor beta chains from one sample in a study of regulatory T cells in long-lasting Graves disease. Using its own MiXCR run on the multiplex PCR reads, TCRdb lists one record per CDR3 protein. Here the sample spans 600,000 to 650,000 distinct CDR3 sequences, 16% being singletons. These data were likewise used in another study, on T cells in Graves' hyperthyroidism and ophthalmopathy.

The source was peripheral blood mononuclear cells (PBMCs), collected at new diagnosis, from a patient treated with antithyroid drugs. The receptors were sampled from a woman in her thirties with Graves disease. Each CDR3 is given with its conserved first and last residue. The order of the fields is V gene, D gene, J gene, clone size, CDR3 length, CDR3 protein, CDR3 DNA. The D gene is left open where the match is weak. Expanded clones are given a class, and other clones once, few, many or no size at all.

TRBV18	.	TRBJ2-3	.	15	CASSPSPTGTDTQYF	TGTGCCAGCTCTCCAAGCCCGACAGGCACAGATACGCAGTATTTT
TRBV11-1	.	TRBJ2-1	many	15	CASSLGLEPNNEQFF	TGTGCCAGCAGCTTAGGCCTGGAACCAAACAATGAGCAGTTCTTC
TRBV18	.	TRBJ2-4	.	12	CASSPPGNQLFF	TGTGCCAGCTCACCACCGGGCAATCAACTGTTCTTC
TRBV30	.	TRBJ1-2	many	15	CAWSVDNTLGYGYTF	TGTGCCTGGAGTGTCGACAATACGCTAGGCTATGGCTACACCTTC
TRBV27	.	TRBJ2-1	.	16	CASSPRRERIYNEQFF	TGTGCCAGCAGTCCCCGTCGGGAGCGGATCTACAATGAGCAGTTCTTC
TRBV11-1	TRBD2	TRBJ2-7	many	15	CASSLKTSGAYEQYF	TGTGCCAGCAGCTTAAAGACTAGCGGGGCCTACGAGCAGTACTTC
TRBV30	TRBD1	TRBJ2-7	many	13	CAWSRQGTYEQYF	TGTGCCTGGAGTAGACAGGGGACCTACGAGCAGTACTTC
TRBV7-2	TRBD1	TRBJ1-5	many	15	CASSQGQANVQPQHF	TGTGCCAGCAGCCAGGGACAGGCGAATGTTCAGCCCCAGCATTTT
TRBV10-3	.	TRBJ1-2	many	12	CAISEGLTGYTF	TGTGCCATCAGTGAAGGCCTTACTGGCTACACCTTC
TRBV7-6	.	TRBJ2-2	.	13	CASSLYRAGELFF	TGTGCCAGCAGCTTATACAGGGCGGGGGAGCTGTTTTTT
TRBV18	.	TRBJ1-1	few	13	CASSFERGPEAFF	TGTGCCAGCTCATTTGAGAGAGGGCCTGAAGCTTTCTTT
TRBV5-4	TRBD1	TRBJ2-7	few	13	CASTGQGRYEQYF	TGTGCCAGCACCGGACAGGGGAGATACGAGCAGTACTTC
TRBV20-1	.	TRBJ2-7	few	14	CSAIPSGFTYEQYF	TGCAGTGCTATCCCTTCAGGGTTCACCTACGAGCAGTACTTC
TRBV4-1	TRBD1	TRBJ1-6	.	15	CASSQGGGTGGPLHF	TGCGCCAGCAGCCAAGGTGGAGGGACAGGGGGGCCCCTCCACTTT
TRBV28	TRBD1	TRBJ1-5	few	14	CASSQTGGRQPQHF	TGTGCCAGCAGCCAAACAGGGGGCAGGCAGCCCCAGCATTTT
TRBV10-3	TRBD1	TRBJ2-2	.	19	CAISDTLHTGGMNTGELFF	TGTGCCATCAGTGACACCTTACATACAGGGGGAATGAACACCGGGGAGCTGTTTTTT
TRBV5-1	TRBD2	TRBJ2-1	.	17	CASRPRGGGLSYNEQFF	TGCGCCAGCAGACCCCGGGGGGGAGGGCTGTCCTACAATGAGCAGTTCTTC
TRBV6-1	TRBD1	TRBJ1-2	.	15	CASSLDRGGNYGYTF	TGTGCCAGCAGTCTAGACAGGGGCGGGAACTATGGCTACACCTTC
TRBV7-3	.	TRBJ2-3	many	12	CASSFGADTQYF	TGTGCCAGCAGCTTCGGGGCAGATACGCAGTATTTT
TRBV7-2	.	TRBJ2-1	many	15	CASSLASRFHNEQFF	TGTGCCAGCAGCTTAGCGTCCCGTTTTCACAATGAGCAGTTCTTC
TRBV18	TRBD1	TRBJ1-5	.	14	CASSLGQVARPQHF	TGTGCCAGCTCACTCGGACAGGTAGCCCGGCCCCAGCATTTT
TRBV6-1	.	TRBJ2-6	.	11	CASSTLVVLTF	TGTGCCAGCAGTACATTGGTCGTCCTGACTTTC
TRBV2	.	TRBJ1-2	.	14	CASTLYRADYGYTF	TGTGCCAGCACTTTGTATCGGGCTGACTATGGCTACACCTTC
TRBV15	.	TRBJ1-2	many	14	CATSINTADYGYTF	TGTGCCACCAGCATTAATACAGCCGATTATGGCTACACCTTC
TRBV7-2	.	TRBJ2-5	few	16	CASSWRNRDQKETQYF	TGTGCCAGCAGCTGGAGGAACCGGGACCAAAAAGAGACCCAGTACTTC
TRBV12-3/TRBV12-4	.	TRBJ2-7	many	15	CASSPVAGPMGEQYF	TGTGCCAGCAGTCCCGTTGCGGGCCCGATGGGGGAGCAGTACTTC
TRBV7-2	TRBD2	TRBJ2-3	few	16	CASSLGTSGIRNTQYF	TGTGCCAGCAGCTTAGGGACTAGCGGGATACGAAATACGCAGTATTTT
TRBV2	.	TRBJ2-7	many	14	CASSRLGSNYEQYF	TGTGCCAGCAGTAGACTCGGGTCCAACTACGAGCAGTACTTC
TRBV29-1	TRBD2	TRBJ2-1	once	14	CSVDGREGYNEQFF	TGCAGCGTTGATGGGCGGGAGGGCTACAATGAGCAGTTCTTC
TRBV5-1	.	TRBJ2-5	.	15	CASSREEGFRETQYF	TGCGCCAGCAGCCGAGAAGAGGGTTTTCGGGAGACCCAGTACTTC
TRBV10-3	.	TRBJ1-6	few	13	CAIGQVKNSPLHF	TGTGCCATCGGGCAGGTGAAGAATTCACCCCTCCACTTT
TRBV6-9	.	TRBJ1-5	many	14	CASSYRSSNQPQHF	TGTGCCAGCAGTTACAGGAGTAGCAATCAGCCCCAGCATTTT
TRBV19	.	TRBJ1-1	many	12	CASSIWGTEAFF	TGTGCCAGTAGTATATGGGGGACTGAAGCTTTCTTT
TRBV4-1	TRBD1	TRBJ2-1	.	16	CASSQGATGALNEQFF	TGCGCCAGCAGCCAAGGTGCGACAGGGGCTCTCAATGAGCAGTTCTTC
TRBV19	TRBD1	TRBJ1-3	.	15	CASSARSQGANTIYF	TGTGCCAGTAGTGCCCGGAGTCAGGGGGCAAACACCATATATTTT
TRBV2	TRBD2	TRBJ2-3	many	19	CASGRGLAATTTSTDTQYF	TGTGCCAGCGGCCGGGGACTAGCGGCTACTACGACTAGCACAGATACGCAGTATTTT
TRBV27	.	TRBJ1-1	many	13	CASSGKVNTEAFF	TGTGCCAGCAGTGGTAAAGTAAACACTGAAGCTTTCTTT
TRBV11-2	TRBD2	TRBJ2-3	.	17	CASSQDTGGGARDTQYF	TGCGCCAGCAGCCAAGATACGGGGGGGGGGGCTCGGGATACGCAGTATTTT
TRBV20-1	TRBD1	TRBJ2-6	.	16	CSALGTGASGANVLTF	TGCAGTGCTCTTGGGACAGGGGCCTCTGGGGCCAACGTCCTGACTTTC
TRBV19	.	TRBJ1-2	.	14	CASSIQAVNYGYTF	TGTGCCAGTAGTATTCAGGCGGTTAACTATGGCTACACCTTC
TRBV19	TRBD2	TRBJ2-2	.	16	CASSIVSSGRTGELFF	TGTGCCAGTAGTATAGTTTCCAGCGGGAGGACCGGGGAGCTGTTTTTT
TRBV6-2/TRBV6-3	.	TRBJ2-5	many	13	CASSYGAQETQYF	TGTGCCAGCAGTTACGGGGCGCAAGAGACCCAGTACTTC